This T cell receptor (beta chain) was sequenced during a study of shared T cell receptors in the human thymus. CDR3 length: 15 residues. The germline gives CDR1 LNHNV, CDR2 YYDKDF (reference sequence). The V and J ends lost 1 base and 8 bases respectively, with 15 bases between them. The method was immunoSEQ multiplex PCR; TCRdb's version includes in-frame clones alone and lacks a portion of them. The sample includes about 380,000 clones, approximately 95% of them seen just once. This TCR came from a human donor. The specimen was thymocytes. J is TRBJ1-5 and V is TRBV15, with no clear D. The CDR3: CATSRGSHGLKPQHF. The CDR3 nucleotides read TGTGCCACCAGCAGAGGGTCCCATGGGCTTAAGCCCCAGCATTTT.